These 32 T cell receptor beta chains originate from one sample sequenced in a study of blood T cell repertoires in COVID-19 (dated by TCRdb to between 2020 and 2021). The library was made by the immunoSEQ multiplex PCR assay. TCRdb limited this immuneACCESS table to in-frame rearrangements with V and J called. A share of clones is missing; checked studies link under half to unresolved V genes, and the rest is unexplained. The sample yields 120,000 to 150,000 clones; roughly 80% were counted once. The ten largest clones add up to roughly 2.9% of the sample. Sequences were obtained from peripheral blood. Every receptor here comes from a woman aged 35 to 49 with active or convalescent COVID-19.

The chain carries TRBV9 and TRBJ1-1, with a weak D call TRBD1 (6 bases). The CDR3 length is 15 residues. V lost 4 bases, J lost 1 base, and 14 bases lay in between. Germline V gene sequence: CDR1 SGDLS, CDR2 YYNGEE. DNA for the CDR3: TGTGCCAGCAGCTTTTCCGGGACAAGGAACACTGAAGCTTTCTTT. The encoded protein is CASSFSGTRNTEAFF.

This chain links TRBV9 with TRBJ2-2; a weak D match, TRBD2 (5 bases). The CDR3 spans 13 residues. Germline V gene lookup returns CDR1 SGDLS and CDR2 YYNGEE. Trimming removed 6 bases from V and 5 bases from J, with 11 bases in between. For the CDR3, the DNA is TGTGCCAGCACTCCGGGGAGTACCGGGGAGCTGTTTTTT. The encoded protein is CASTPGSTGELFF.

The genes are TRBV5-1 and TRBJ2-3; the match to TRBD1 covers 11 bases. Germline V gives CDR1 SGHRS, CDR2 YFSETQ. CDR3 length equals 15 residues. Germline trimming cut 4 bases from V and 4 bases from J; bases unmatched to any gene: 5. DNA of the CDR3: TGCGCCAGCAGCATCGGACAGGGGGCATCAGATACGCAGTATTTT. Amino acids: CASSIGQGASDTQYF.

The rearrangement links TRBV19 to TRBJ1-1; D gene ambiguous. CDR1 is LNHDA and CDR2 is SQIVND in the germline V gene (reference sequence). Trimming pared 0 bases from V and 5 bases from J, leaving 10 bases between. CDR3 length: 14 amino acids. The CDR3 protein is CASSIDGEGTEAFF. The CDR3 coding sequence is TGTGCCAGTAGTATAGATGGGGAGGGAACTGAAGCTTTCTTT.

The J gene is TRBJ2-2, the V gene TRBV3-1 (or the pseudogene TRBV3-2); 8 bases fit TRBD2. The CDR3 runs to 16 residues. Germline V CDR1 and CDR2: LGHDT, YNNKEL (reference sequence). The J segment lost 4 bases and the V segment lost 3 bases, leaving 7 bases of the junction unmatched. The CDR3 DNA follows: TGTGCCAGCAGCCATGGCGGGGGGCCGAGCACCGGGGAGCTGTTTTTT. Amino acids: CASSHGGGPSTGELFF.

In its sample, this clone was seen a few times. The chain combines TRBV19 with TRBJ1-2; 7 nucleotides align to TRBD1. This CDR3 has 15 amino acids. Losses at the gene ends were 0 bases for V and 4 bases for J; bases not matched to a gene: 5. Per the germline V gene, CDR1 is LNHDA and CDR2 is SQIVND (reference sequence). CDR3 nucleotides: TGTGCCAGTAGTATAGATCTGCAGGGGGGCTATGGCTACACCTTC. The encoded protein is CASSIDLQGGYGYTF.

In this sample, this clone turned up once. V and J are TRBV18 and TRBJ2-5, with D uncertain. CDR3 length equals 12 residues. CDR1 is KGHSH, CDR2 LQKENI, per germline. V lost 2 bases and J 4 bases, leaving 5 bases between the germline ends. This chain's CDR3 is CASSPFRETQYF. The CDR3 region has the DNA TGTGCCAGCTCACCATTTAGAGAGACCCAGTACTTC.

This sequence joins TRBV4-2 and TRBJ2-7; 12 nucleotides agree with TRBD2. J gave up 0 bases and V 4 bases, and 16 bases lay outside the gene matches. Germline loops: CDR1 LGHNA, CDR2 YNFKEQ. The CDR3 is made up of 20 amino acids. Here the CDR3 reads CASSRKAGGLAGKSSYEQYF. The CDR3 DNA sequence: TGTGCCAGCAGCCGGAAGGCGGGCGGACTAGCGGGGAAGAGCTCCTACGAGCAGTACTTC.

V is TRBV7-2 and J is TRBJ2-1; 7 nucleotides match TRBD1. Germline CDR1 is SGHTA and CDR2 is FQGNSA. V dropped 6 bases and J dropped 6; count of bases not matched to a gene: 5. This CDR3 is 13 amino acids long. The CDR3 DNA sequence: TGTGCCAGCAGGCGCTCAGGGGGCAATGAGCAGTTCTTC. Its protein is CASRRSGGNEQFF.

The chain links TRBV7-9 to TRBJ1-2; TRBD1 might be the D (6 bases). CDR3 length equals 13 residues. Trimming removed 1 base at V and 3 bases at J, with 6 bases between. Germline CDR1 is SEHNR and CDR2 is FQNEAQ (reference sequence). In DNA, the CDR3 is TGTGCCAGCAGCTTAGAGGGGGACTATGGCTACACCTTC. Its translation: CASSLEGDYGYTF.

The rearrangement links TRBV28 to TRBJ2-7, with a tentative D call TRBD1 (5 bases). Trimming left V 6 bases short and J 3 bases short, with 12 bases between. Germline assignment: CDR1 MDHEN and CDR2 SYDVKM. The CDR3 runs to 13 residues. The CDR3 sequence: CASRTGVLYEQYF. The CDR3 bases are TGTGCCAGCAGAACAGGAGTCCTCTACGAGCAGTACTTC.

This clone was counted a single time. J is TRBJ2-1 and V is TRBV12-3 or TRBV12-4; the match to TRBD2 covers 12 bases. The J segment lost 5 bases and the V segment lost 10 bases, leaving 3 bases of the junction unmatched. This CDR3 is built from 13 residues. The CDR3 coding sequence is TGTGCCACCGGACTAGCGGGGAACAATGAGCAGTTCTTC. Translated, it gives CATGLAGNNEQFF.

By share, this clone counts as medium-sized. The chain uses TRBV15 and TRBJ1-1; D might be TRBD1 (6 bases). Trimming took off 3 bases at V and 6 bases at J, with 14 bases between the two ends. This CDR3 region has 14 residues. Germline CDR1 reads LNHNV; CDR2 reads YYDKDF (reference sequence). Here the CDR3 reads CATSSKGVPPEAFF. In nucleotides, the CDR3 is TGTGCCACCAGCAGTAAGGGGGTCCCACCTGAAGCTTTCTTT. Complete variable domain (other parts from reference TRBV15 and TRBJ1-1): DAMVIQNPRYQVTQFGKPVTLSCSQTLNHNVMYWYQQKSSQAPKLLFHYYDKDFNNEADTPDNFQSRRPNTSFCFLDIRSPGLGDTAMYLCATSSKGVPPEAFFGQGTRLTVV.

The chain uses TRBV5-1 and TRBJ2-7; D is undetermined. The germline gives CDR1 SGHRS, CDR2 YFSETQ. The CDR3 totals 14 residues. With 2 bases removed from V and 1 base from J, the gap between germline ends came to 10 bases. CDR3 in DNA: TGCGCCAGCAGCTTCCAATGGCCGTCCTACGAGCAGTACTTC. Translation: CASSFQWPSYEQYF.

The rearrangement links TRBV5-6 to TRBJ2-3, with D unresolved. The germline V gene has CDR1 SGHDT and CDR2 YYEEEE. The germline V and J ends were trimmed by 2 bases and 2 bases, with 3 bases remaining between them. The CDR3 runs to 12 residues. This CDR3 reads CASSLLTDTQYF. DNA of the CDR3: TGTGCCAGCAGCTTACTCACAGATACGCAGTATTTT.

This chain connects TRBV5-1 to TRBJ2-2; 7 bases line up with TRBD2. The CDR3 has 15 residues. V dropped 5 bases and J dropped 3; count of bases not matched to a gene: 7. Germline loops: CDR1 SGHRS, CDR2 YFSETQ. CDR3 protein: CASRRASGYTGELFF. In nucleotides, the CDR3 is TGCGCCAGCAGGAGGGCTAGCGGATACACCGGGGAGCTGTTTTTT. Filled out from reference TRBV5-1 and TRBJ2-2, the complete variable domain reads KAGVTQTPRYLIKTRGQQVTLSCSPISGHRSVSWYQQTPGQGLQFLFEYFSETQRNKGNFPGRFSGRQFSNSRSEMNVSTLELGDSALYLCASRRASGYTGELFFGEGSRLTVL.

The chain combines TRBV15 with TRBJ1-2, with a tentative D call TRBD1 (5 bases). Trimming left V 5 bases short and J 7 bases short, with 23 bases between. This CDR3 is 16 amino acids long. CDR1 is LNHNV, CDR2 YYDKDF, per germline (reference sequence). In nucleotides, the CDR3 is TGTGCCACCAGCGACCTAGGGGCCGCACCGCGGGGTGGCTACACCTTC. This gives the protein CATSDLGAAPRGGYTF.

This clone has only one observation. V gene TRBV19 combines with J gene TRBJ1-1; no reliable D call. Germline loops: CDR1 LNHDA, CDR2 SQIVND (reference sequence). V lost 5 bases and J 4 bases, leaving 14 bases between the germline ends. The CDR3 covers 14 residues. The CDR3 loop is CASSPREEGTEAFF. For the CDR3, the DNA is TGTGCCAGTAGTCCGAGGGAGGAGGGCACTGAAGCTTTCTTT.

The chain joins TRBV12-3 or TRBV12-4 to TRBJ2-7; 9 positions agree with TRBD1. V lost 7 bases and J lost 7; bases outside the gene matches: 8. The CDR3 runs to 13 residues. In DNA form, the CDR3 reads TGTGCCAGCATCCTACAGGGGGCTGGAGAGCAGTACTTC. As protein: CASILQGAGEQYF.

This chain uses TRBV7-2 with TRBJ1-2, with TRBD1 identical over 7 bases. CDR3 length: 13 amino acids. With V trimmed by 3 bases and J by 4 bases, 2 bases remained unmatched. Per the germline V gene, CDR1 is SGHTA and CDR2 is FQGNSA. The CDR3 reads CASSLGQLYGYTF. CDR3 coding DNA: TGTGCCAGCAGCTTGGGACAGCTCTATGGCTACACCTTC. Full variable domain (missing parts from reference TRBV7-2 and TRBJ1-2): GAGVSQSPSNKVTEKGKDVELRCDPISGHTALYWYRQSLGQGLEFLIYFQGNSAPDKSGLPSDRFSAERTGGSVSTLTIQRTQQEDSAVYLCASSLGQLYGYTFGSGTRLTVV.

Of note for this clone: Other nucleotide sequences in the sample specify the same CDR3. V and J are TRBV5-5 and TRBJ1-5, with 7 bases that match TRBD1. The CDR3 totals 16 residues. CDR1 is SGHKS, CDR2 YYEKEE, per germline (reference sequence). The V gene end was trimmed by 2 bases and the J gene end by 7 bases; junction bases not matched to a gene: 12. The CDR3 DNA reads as TGTGCCAGCAGCTTTTCGAGTGGGCAGGGACAGCAGCCCCAGCATTTT. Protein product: CASSFSSGQGQQPQHF.

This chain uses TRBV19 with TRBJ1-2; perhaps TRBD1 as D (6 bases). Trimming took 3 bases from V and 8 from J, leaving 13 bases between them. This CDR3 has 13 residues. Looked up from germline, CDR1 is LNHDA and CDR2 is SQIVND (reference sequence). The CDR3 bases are TGTGCCAGTAGTATCGGCAGGGGTGGAGGCTACACCTTC. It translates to CASSIGRGGGYTF. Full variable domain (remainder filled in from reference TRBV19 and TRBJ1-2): DGGITQSPKYLFRKEGQNVTLSCEQNLNHDAMYWYRQDPGQGLRLIYYSQIVNDFQKGDIAEGYSVSREKKESFPLTVTSAQKNPTAFYLCASSIGRGGGYTFGSGTRLTVV.

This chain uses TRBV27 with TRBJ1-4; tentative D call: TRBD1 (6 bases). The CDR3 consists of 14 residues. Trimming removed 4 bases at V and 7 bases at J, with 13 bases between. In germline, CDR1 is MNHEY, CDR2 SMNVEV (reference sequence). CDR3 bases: TGTGCCAGCAGTTCGGACAGCGATCGTGAAAAACTGTTTTTT. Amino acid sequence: CASSSDSDREKLFF. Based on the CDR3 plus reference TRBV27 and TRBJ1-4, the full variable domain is EAQVTQNPRYLITVTGKKLTVTCSQNMNHEYMSWYRQDPGLGLRQIYYSMNVEVTDKGDVPEGYKVSRKEKRNFPLILESPSPNQTSLYFCASSSDSDREKLFFGSGTQLSVL.

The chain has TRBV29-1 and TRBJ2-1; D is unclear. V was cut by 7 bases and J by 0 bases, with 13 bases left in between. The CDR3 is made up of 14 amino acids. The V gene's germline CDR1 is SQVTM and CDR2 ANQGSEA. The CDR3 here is CSGQSKSSYNEQFF. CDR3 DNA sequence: TGCAGCGGGCAGTCAAAAAGCTCCTACAATGAGCAGTTCTTC.

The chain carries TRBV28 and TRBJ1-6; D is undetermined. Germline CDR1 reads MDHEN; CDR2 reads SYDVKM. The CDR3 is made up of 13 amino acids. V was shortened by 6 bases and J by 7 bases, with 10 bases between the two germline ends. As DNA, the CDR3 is TGTGCCAGCAGCCCATGGGCCAATTCACCCCTCCACTTT. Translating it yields CASSPWANSPLHF.

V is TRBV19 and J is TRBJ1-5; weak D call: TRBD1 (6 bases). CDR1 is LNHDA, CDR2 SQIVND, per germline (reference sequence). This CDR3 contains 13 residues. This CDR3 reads CAAGEGEGQPQHF. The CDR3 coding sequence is TGTGCGGCGGGTGAGGGGGAAGGTCAGCCCCAGCATTTT. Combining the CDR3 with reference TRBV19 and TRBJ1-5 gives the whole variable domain DGGITQSPKYLFRKEGQNVTLSCEQNLNHDAMYWYRQDPGQGLRLIYYSQIVNDFQKGDIAEGYSVSREKKESFPLTVTSAQKNPTAFYLCAAGEGEGQPQHFGDGTRLSIL.

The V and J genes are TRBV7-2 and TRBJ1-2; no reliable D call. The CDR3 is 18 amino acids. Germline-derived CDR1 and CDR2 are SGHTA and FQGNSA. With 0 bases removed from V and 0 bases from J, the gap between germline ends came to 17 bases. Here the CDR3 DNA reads TGTGCCAGCAGCTTAGCGGTCTCGGGGTCAGCTACTAACTATGGCTACACCTTC. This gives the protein CASSLAVSGSATNYGYTF.

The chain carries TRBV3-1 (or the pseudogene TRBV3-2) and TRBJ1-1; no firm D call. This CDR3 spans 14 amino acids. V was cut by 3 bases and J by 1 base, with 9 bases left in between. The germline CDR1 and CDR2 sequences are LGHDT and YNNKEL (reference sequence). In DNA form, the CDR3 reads TGTGCCAGCAGCCATCTACAGACGAACACTGAAGCTTTCTTT. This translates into CASSHLQTNTEAFF.

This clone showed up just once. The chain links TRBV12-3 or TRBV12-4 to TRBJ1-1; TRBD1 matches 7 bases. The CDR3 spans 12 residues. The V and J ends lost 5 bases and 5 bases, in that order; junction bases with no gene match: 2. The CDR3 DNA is TGTGCCAGCAGTGACAGGGTAACTGAAGCTTTCTTT. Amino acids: CASSDRVTEAFF.

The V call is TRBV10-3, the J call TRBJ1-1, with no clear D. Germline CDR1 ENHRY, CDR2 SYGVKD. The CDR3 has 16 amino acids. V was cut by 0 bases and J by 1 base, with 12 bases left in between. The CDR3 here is CAISESLRQENTEAFF. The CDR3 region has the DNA TGTGCCATCAGTGAGTCTCTTCGGCAGGAGAACACTGAAGCTTTCTTT.

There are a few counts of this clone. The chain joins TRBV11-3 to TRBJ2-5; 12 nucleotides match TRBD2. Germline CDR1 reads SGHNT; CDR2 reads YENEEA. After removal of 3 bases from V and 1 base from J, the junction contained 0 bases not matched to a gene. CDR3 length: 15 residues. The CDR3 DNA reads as TGTGCCAGCAGCTTGGGACTAGCGGGCCAAGAGACCCAGTACTTC. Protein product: CASSLGLAGQETQYF.

CDR3 region: CASSSYYEQYF. The CDR3 coding sequence is TGTGCCAGCAGCTCTTACTACGAGCAGTACTTC. The chain couples TRBV5-8 to TRBJ2-7; D gene ambiguous. In germline, CDR1 is SGHTS, CDR2 YDEGEE. V was cut by 3 bases and J by 3 bases, with 4 bases left in between. This CDR3 has 11 amino acids.